The 27 T cell receptor beta chains presented below share a single source sample, sequenced in a study of T cell responses to AZD1222 COVID-19 vaccine. Some clones are missing from TCRdb's copy, which holds only in-frame ones; the method was immunoSEQ multiplex PCR. The data contain approximately 220,000 clones, about 92% of them singletons. The sample in question was peripheral blood, obtained on day 0 of MenACWY control vaccination. Source of these receptors: an adult in good health.

V and J are TRBV19 and TRBJ2-1; D tentatively fits TRBD1 or TRBD2 (6 bases each). V gave up 6 bases and J gave up 2 bases, with 20 bases separating them. Germline CDR1 is LNHDA and CDR2 is SQIVND (reference sequence). The CDR3 covers 17 residues. The DNA of the CDR3 is TGTGCCAGTAGATCCTTCGGGGGCACCCACACCTACAATGAGCAGTTCTTC. Translated: CASRSFGGTHTYNEQFF.

The chain joins TRBV18 to TRBJ1-1; a weak D match, TRBD1 (5 bases). Trimming shortened V by 3 bases and J by 5 bases, and 13 bases separated the two germline ends. Germline V lookup: CDR1 KGHSH, CDR2 LQKENI. The CDR3 sequence is 14 residues long. The CDR3 region is CASSPPSRGTEAFF. In DNA form, the CDR3 reads TGTGCCAGCTCACCCCCGTCGAGGGGAACTGAAGCTTTCTTT.

This sequence joins TRBV24-1 and TRBJ2-1; D might be TRBD1 (6 bases). The CDR3 totals 13 residues. Trimming removed 7 bases at V and 7 bases at J, with 13 bases between. Germline CDR1 is KGHDR and CDR2 is SFDVKD. The chain's CDR3 is CATRGTGMNEQFF. In DNA, the CDR3 is TGTGCCACCAGGGGAACAGGGATGAATGAGCAGTTCTTC.

The chain uses TRBV7-9 and TRBJ2-5; the match to TRBD2 covers 11 bases. This CDR3 spans 15 amino acids. V was pared by 1 base and J by 4 bases, with 2 bases of the junction left unmatched. CDR1 is SEHNR and CDR2 is FQNEAQ in the germline V gene (reference sequence). CDR3 amino acids: CASSLVSGGAETQYF. CDR3 nucleotide sequence: TGTGCCAGCAGCTTAGTTAGCGGGGGGGCAGAGACCCAGTACTTC.

This sequence joins TRBV11-2 and TRBJ2-1, with D uncertain. The CDR3 has 11 amino acids. Trimming pared 11 bases from V and 3 bases from J, leaving 8 bases between. Looked up from germline, CDR1 is SGHAT and CDR2 is FQNNGV. DNA of the CDR3: TGTGCCTCCTCCTTCTACAATGAGCAGTTCTTC. This gives the protein CASSFYNEQFF.

The J gene is TRBJ2-7, the V gene TRBV27, with 10 bases that match TRBD1. Germline CDR1 MNHEY, CDR2 SMNVEV (reference sequence). Unmatched junction bases numbered 7, after V lost 5 bases and J lost 3 bases. The CDR3 has 15 residues. CDR3 protein: CASSEGTGAIYEQYF. The CDR3 DNA reads as TGTGCCAGCAGTGAGGGGACAGGGGCCATCTACGAGCAGTACTTC.

There are a few counts of this clone. In the same sample, other DNA sequences code for this CDR3. The chain employs TRBV9 and TRBJ1-1; maybe TRBD1 (5 bases). The germline V and J ends were trimmed by 0 bases and 3 bases, with 6 bases remaining between them. In germline, CDR1 is SGDLS, CDR2 YYNGEE. This CDR3 has 13 amino acids. CDR3 sequence: CASSVGGDTEAFF. CDR3 DNA sequence: TGTGCCAGCAGCGTAGGGGGGGACACTGAAGCTTTCTTT. Using reference TRBV9 and TRBJ1-1 for the parts outside the CDR3, the full variable domain is DSGVTQTPKHLITATGQRVTLRCSPRSGDLSVYWYQQSLDQGLQFLIQYYNGEERAKGNILERFSAQQFPDLHSELNLSSLELGDSALYFCASSVGGDTEAFFGQGTRLTVV.

The V gene is TRBV9, the J gene TRBJ1-1, with 10 positions matching TRBD1. This CDR3 has 15 amino acids. V was pared by 4 bases and J by 5 bases, with 8 bases of the junction left unmatched. Germline V gene lookup returns CDR1 SGDLS and CDR2 YYNGEE. The chain's CDR3 is CASSSTGGAGTEAFF. The CDR3 DNA reads as TGTGCCAGCAGCTCGACAGGGGGCGCGGGTACTGAAGCTTTCTTT.

The rearrangement joins TRBV3-1 (or the pseudogene TRBV3-2) to TRBJ1-1; 8 positions agree with TRBD1. Germline CDR1 and CDR2: LGHDT and YNNKEL (reference sequence). J was trimmed by 4 bases and V by 5 bases; bases with no gene match: 6. CDR3 length: 14 amino acids. In nucleotides, the CDR3 is TGTGCCAGCAGCTCCACAGGGGGAGTCACTGAAGCTTTCTTT. Its protein product is CASSSTGGVTEAFF.

V usage is TRBV7-9 and J usage is TRBJ1-2; the match to TRBD1 covers 8 bases. The CDR3 sequence is 16 residues long. V lost 5 bases, J lost 0 bases, and 8 bases stayed unmatched. CDR1 and CDR2 from the germline V gene are SEHNR and FQNEAQ (reference sequence). The CDR3 bases are TGTGCCAGCAGCCCGCGGACAGGGAAAGCTAACTATGGCTACACCTTC. Translation gives CASSPRTGKANYGYTF.

The chain has TRBV11-2 and TRBJ2-1; maybe TRBD2 (5 bases). V lost 5 bases to trimming and J lost 12 bases, with 17 bases between them. The length of the CDR3 is 13 residues. Germline V gene data show CDR1 as SGHAT and CDR2 as FQNNGV. CDR3 sequence: CASSPALGVGQFF. The CDR3 coding sequence is TGTGCCAGCAGCCCAGCCCTCGGGGTGGGGCAGTTCTTC.

This clone has just a few counts. The genes are TRBV19 and TRBJ2-7, with 7 bases identical to TRBD2. V lost 6 bases, J lost 6 bases, and 14 bases stayed unmatched. Germline-derived CDR1 and CDR2 are LNHDA and SQIVND (reference sequence). There are 15 residues in the CDR3. The CDR3 nucleotides read TGTGCCAGTAGATCGGACGTCGGACTAGTATCCGAGCAGTACTTC. It is translated as CASRSDVGLVSEQYF.

The chain couples TRBV7-2 to TRBJ1-1; a possible D gene is TRBD1 (6 bases). The CDR3 extends over 13 amino acids. The germline V and J ends were trimmed by 3 bases and 13 bases, with 18 bases remaining between them. Germline V gene data show CDR1 as SGHTA and CDR2 as FQGNSA. CDR3 in DNA: TGTGCCAGCAGCTTGCCGGGGGCAGGGTGGGTTTTCTTT. Protein sequence: CASSLPGAGWVFF.

The chain combines TRBV30 with TRBJ2-3; 11 nucleotides line up with TRBD2. Germline values: CDR1 GTSNPN, CDR2 SVGIG (reference sequence). The CDR3 runs to 13 residues. V was pared by 5 bases and J by 3 bases, with 1 base of the junction left unmatched. CDR3 sequence: CAWGTSGTDTQYF. The CDR3 DNA reads as TGTGCCTGGGGGACTAGCGGTACAGATACGCAGTATTTT. Filled out from reference TRBV30 and TRBJ2-3, the complete variable domain reads SQTIHQWPATLVQPVGSPLSLECTVEGTSNPNLYWYRQAAGRGLQLLFYSVGIGQISSEVPQNLSASRPQDRQFILSSKKLLLSDSGFYLCAWGTSGTDTQYFGPGTRLTVL.

The chain links TRBV7-2 to TRBJ2-1; TRBD2 matches 10 bases. CDR3 size: 15 residues. The V gene end was trimmed by 0 bases and the J gene end by 13 bases; junction bases not matched to a gene: 9. Germline CDR1 reads SGHTA; CDR2 reads FQGNSA. CDR3 sequence reads: CASSLASGGRARQFF. As DNA, the CDR3 is TGTGCCAGCAGCTTAGCTAGCGGGGGGCGGGCCCGACAGTTCTTC.

The chain carries TRBV9 and TRBJ1-5, with D perhaps matching TRBD1 (5 bases). The CDR3 runs 15 residues. CDR1 SGDLS and CDR2 YYNGEE come from the germline V gene. Trimming shortened V by 4 bases and J by 1 base, and 12 bases separated the two germline ends. CDR3 in amino acids: CASSLGTLSNQPQHF. The CDR3 DNA sequence: TGTGCCAGCAGCCTCGGGACGCTGAGCAATCAGCCCCAGCATTTT. Full variable domain (remainder filled in from reference TRBV9 and TRBJ1-5): DSGVTQTPKHLITATGQRVTLRCSPRSGDLSVYWYQQSLDQGLQFLIQYYNGEERAKGNILERFSAQQFPDLHSELNLSSLELGDSALYFCASSLGTLSNQPQHFGDGTRLSIL.

This clone was detected only a few times. In nucleotides, the CDR3 is TGCGCCAGCAGCCAAGACCGCGTTGGCGGCTACACCTTC. It codes for CASSQDRVGGYTF. This sequence joins TRBV4-1 and TRBJ1-2; D gene uncertain. The germline V and J ends were trimmed by 0 bases and 8 bases, with 10 bases remaining between them. The CDR3 loop spans 13 amino acids. The germline CDR1 and CDR2 sequences are MGHRA and YSYEKL.

This clone is labeled medium-sized (0.01 to 0.1%). The chain is built from TRBV4-2 and TRBJ2-2, with 7 bases aligning to TRBD2. Looked up from germline, CDR1 is LGHNA and CDR2 is YNFKEQ. CDR3 length equals 16 residues. V shed 1 base, J shed 4 bases, and the junction held 6 bases outside the gene matches. The CDR3 nucleotides read TGTGCCAGCAGCCAAGGGGAGGGGCAGGGCACCGGGGAGCTGTTTTTT. Its protein product is CASSQGEGQGTGELFF.

A remark on this clone: Other DNA sequences in the same sample also yield this CDR3. The V gene is TRBV19, the J gene TRBJ1-5; D ambiguous. CDR1 is LNHDA and CDR2 is SQIVND in the germline V gene (reference sequence). This CDR3 has 12 amino acids. Trimming removed 1 base at V and 2 bases at J, with 0 bases between. Written as DNA, the CDR3 is TGTGCCAGTAGTATAGGCAATCAGCCCCAGCATTTT. Its protein is CASSIGNQPQHF.

The gene calls are TRBV23-1 and TRBJ1-1, with D hard to call. Being an ORF, TRBV23-1 has a function that is uncertain. V was cut by 6 bases and J by 5 bases, with 4 bases left in between. This CDR3 has 10 residues. CDR3 amino acids: CASRKTEAFF. The DNA for the CDR3 is TGCGCCAGCAGGAAGACTGAAGCTTTCTTT.

This clone was observed a handful of times. This chain uses TRBV3-1 (or the pseudogene TRBV3-2) with TRBJ2-1; 16 bases map to TRBD2. The germline V gene encodes CDR1 LGHDT and CDR2 YNNKEL (reference sequence). The CDR3 has 18 residues. V was clipped by 5 bases and J by 3 bases; unmatched bases: 7. The CDR3 sequence: CASSEGTSGGAVYNEQFF. CDR3 in DNA: TGTGCCAGCAGCGAAGGGACTAGCGGGGGGGCGGTCTACAATGAGCAGTTCTTC.

The gene calls are TRBV6-5 and TRBJ2-7, with D perhaps matching TRBD2 (7 bases). This CDR3 has 12 amino acids. Looked up from germline, CDR1 is MNHEY and CDR2 is SVGAGI. Trimming stripped 10 bases from V and 5 bases from J, with 15 bases between. CDR3 sequence reads: CATSRGGHEQYF. CDR3 bases: TGTGCCACCTCGAGGGGGGGCCACGAGCAGTACTTC.

The V call is TRBV14, the J call TRBJ2-1; 10 positions match TRBD2. The germline CDR1 and CDR2 sequences are SGHDN and FVKESK. Trimming took 0 bases from V and 0 from J; bases not matched to a gene: 5. CDR3 length: 18 residues. CDR3 residues: CASSQDQAGGSSYNEQFF. CDR3 bases: TGTGCCAGCAGCCAAGACCAAGCGGGGGGGTCCTCCTACAATGAGCAGTTCTTC.

This clone came up once. The V and J genes are TRBV5-1 and TRBJ2-5; tentatively, D is TRBD2 (6 bases). The germline V gene encodes CDR1 SGHRS and CDR2 YFSETQ. Between the trimmed V and J ends, which lost 4 bases and 0 bases, there was a span of 13 bases. The CDR3 is 15 residues long. CDR3 nucleotides: TGCGCCAGCAGCCCAGGGTGGGACTACCAAGAGACCCAGTACTTC. As protein: CASSPGWDYQETQYF.

The chain uses TRBV30 and TRBJ1-3, with a possible D match to TRBD1 (6 bases). Germline V gives CDR1 GTSNPN, CDR2 SVGIG (reference sequence). Between the trimmed V and J ends, which lost 0 bases and 0 bases, there was a span of 12 bases. This CDR3 is 16 amino acids long. DNA of the CDR3: TGTGCCTGGAGTGTAGGGGGGGTTCTCTCTGGAAACACCATATATTTT. Translated, it gives CAWSVGGVLSGNTIYF.

This chain uses TRBV5-5 with TRBJ1-2; the D gene is possibly TRBD1 (5 bases). The V and J ends lost 2 bases and 8 bases respectively, with 10 bases between them. This CDR3 has 12 residues. Germline loops: CDR1 SGHKS, CDR2 YYEKEE (reference sequence). The chain's CDR3 is CASSFQGGGYTF. For the CDR3, the DNA is TGTGCCAGCAGCTTTCAGGGAGGGGGCTACACCTTC.

This chain links TRBV3-1 (or the pseudogene TRBV3-2) with TRBJ1-4, with 9 bases matching TRBD1. CDR1 and CDR2 from the germline V gene are LGHDT and YNNKEL (reference sequence). The CDR3 runs to 14 residues. The V segment lost 5 bases and the J segment 7 bases; nucleotides outside the gene matches: 5. As DNA, the CDR3 is TGTGCCAGCAGCGGGGACAGGGTGATTGAAAAACTGTTTTTT. This translates into CASSGDRVIEKLFF.